The 11 T cell receptor beta chains below come from one sample, sequenced in a study of low-dose radiotherapy and immunotherapy resistance in tumors. Time point given: after trial treatment. Stated treatment: LDRT plus nivolumab, ipilimumab, low-dose cyclophosphamide and aspirin (RACIN trial). Primers used for first-strand cDNA, a TRAV- and TRBV-specific set, covered both alpha and beta chains. Amplification of TCRs used a constant-region primer and V-primer adapter for roughly 20 PCR cycles. One entry per CDR3 protein, called by TCRdb with MiXCR from the reads. Of more than 70,000 distinct CDR3 sequences detected, 20% to 25% appear once; the ten largest clones hold roughly 13%. The input for sequencing was PBMCs, taken after low-dose radiotherapy plus immunotherapy. The source is a female donor with ovarian cancer.

This clonotype came up many times. The chain couples TRBV23-1 to TRBJ2-1; D gene uncertain. TRBV23-1 is noted as an ORF with a role that remains uncertain. V was cut by 4 bases and J by 0 bases, with 10 bases left in between. There are 15 residues in the CDR3. CDR3 coding DNA: TGCGCCAGCAGTCCCCTCAGGAGCTCCTACAATGAGCAGTTCTTC. Translation gives CASSPLRSSYNEQFF.

The table lists this clonotype with many counts. The chain carries TRBV5-4 and TRBJ1-1, with D maybe TRBD1 (6 bases). Looked up from germline, CDR1 is SGHNT and CDR2 is YYREEE (reference sequence). V shed 1 base and J shed 0 bases, with 10 bases lying between them. The CDR3 length is 15 residues. CDR3 coding DNA: TGTGCCAGCAGCTTGAGAGGGGGGATGAACACTGAAGCTTTCTTT. The encoded protein is CASSLRGGMNTEAFF.

The chain recombines TRBV7-2 with TRBJ2-1; 10 nucleotides align to TRBD2. This CDR3 has 16 residues. Trimming took 0 bases from V and 4 from J; bases not matched to a gene: 3. Germline V gene lookup returns CDR1 SGHTA and CDR2 FQGNSA. The CDR3 is CASSLAGTSAYNEQFF. The CDR3 DNA reads TGTGCCAGCAGCTTAGCAGGGACTAGCGCTTACAATGAGCAGTTCTTC.

This clonotype was seen at least ten times. V is TRBV13 and J is TRBJ2-1; tentative D call: TRBD1 (7 bases). The CDR3 runs to 15 residues. The V end lost 1 base, the J end lost 8 bases, and 15 bases lay between the germline ends. The germline V gene has CDR1 PRHDT and CDR2 FYEKMQ (reference sequence). The CDR3 protein is CASSLVQGGGDEQFF. The CDR3 nucleotides read TGTGCCAGCAGCTTAGTTCAGGGGGGAGGCGATGAGCAGTTCTTC. Based on the CDR3 plus reference TRBV13 and TRBJ2-1, the full variable domain is AAGVIQSPRHLIKEKRETATLKCYPIPRHDTVYWYQQGPGQDPQFLISFYEKMQSDKGSIPDRFSAQQFSDYHSELNMSSLELGDSALYFCASSLVQGGGDEQFFGPGTRLTVL.

This clonotype has ten or more counts. The rearrangement links TRBV20-1 to TRBJ2-2, with 8 bases that match TRBD2. Trimming at V came to 0 bases and at J to 4 bases, leaving 10 bases not matched to a gene. CDR1 DFQATT and CDR2 SNEGSKA come from the germline V gene (reference sequence). The CDR3 totals 17 residues. The CDR3 DNA is TGCAGTGCTAGAGATCGGGTCGGGAGGGCCGGCACCGGGGAGCTGTTTTTT. Amino acids: CSARDRVGRAGTGELFF.

This clonotype turned up a few times. The chain combines TRBV5-6 with TRBJ2-5; 10 bases are shared with TRBD1. The germline V gene has CDR1 SGHDT and CDR2 YYEEEE. This CDR3 contains 16 residues. Trimming took 5 bases from V and 3 from J; bases not matched to a gene: 10. This CDR3 reads CASRKSRDRGEETQYF. CDR3 sequence (DNA): TGTGCCAGCAGAAAATCCCGGGACAGGGGAGAAGAGACCCAGTACTTC.

The sample holds one count of this clonotype. The CDR3 nucleotides are TGTGCCAGCAGCTTGGCTATGCGGGGAACCTACAATGAGCAGTTCTTC. Protein: CASSLAMRGTYNEQFF. V usage is TRBV5-6 and J usage is TRBJ2-1, with a weak D call TRBD2 (6 bases). From germline, CDR1 is SGHDT and CDR2 YYEEEE. This CDR3 is 16 amino acids long. V was pared by 0 bases and J by 2 bases, with 12 bases between.

This clonotype occurred many times. The chain recombines TRBV7-2 with TRBJ2-7; 9 bases match TRBD2. J lost 5 bases, V lost 4 bases, and 9 bases had no gene match. Germline V CDR1 and CDR2: SGHTA, FQGNSA. CDR3 length: 15 residues. The CDR3 is CASSSDSGRNDEQYF. The CDR3, as DNA: TGTGCCAGCAGCTCCGATAGCGGGAGAAACGACGAGCAGTACTTC. Full variable domain (outside the CDR3, taken from reference TRBV7-2 and TRBJ2-7): GAGVSQSPSNKVTEKGKDVELRCDPISGHTALYWYRQSLGQGLEFLIYFQGNSAPDKSGLPSDRFSAERTGGSVSTLTIQRTQQEDSAVYLCASSSDSGRNDEQYFGPGTRLTVT.

Ten or more counts support this clonotype. The chain links TRBV19 to TRBJ2-3; 12 bases are a match to TRBD2. Trimming took 5 bases from V and 4 from J; bases not matched to a gene: 16. CDR1 LNHDA and CDR2 SQIVND come from the germline V gene (reference sequence). The CDR3 spans 19 residues. CDR3: CASSYRNLLAGGLSDTQYF. The CDR3 DNA follows: TGTGCCAGTAGTTATCGGAACCTACTAGCGGGAGGCTTGTCAGATACGCAGTATTTT.

This clonotype was seen many times. The J gene is TRBJ2-7, the V gene TRBV7-8; 9 nucleotides line up with TRBD1. The germline CDR1 and CDR2 sequences are SGHVS and FQNEAQ. Trimming at V came to 0 bases and at J to 5 bases, leaving 11 bases not matched to a gene. The CDR3 sequence is 17 residues long. The CDR3: CASSLAGIGTGNHEQYF. The CDR3 DNA sequence: TGTGCCAGCAGCTTAGCGGGAATAGGGACAGGGAACCACGAGCAGTACTTC.

This clonotype was seen at least ten times. V usage is TRBV5-1 and J usage is TRBJ2-7; no clear D gene. The ends were cut back, 2 bases at V and 9 bases at J, with 18 bases in the middle. The CDR3 loop spans 14 amino acids. Germline values: CDR1 SGHRS, CDR2 YFSETQ. In DNA, the CDR3 is TGCGCCAGCAGCTTTCGCGGCTCCGCTACGGCGCAGTACTTC. Its protein is CASSFRGSATAQYF.